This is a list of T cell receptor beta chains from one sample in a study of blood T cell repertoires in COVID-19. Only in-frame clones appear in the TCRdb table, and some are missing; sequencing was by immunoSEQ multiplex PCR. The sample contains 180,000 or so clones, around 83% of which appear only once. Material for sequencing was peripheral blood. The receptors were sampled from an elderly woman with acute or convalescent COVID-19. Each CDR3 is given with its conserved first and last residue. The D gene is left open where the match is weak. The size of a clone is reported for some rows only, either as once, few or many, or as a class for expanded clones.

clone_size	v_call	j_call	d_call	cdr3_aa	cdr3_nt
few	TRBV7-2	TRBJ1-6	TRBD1	CASSLVGQGVSPLHF	TGTGCCAGCAGCTTAGTGGGACAGGGAGTATCACCCCTCCACTTT
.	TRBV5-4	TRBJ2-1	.	CASSLSSSSYNEQFF	TGTGCCAGCAGCTTGTCCTCGAGCTCCTACAATGAGCAGTTCTTC
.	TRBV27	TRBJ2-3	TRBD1	CASSWFRGLGTDTQYF	TGTGCCAGCAGTTGGTTCAGGGGGCTCGGCACAGATACGCAGTATTTT
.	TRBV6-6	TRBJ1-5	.	CASTNYPIVKHF	TGTGCCAGCACAAACTATCCGATCGTTAAGCATTTT
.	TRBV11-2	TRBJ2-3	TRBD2	CASSLGLLAGSADTQYF	TGTGCCAGCAGCTTAGGTCTACTAGCGGGAAGCGCAGATACGCAGTATTTT
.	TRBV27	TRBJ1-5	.	CASADRTGLTKHF	TGTGCCAGCGCCGACCGAACAGGGTTAACGAAGCATTTT
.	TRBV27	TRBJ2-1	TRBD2	CASSLWASGRVSNEQFF	TGTGCCAGCAGTTTATGGGCTAGCGGGAGGGTAAGCAATGAGCAGTTCTTC
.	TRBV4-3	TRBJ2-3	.	CASSRTRDTQYF	TGCGCCAGCAGCCGCACTCGAGATACGCAGTATTTT
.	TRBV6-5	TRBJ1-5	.	CASRYTGNQPQHF	TGTGCCAGCCGATATACAGGGAATCAGCCCCAGCATTTT
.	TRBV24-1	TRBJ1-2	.	CATSDPSEGTGGYTF	TGTGCCACCAGTGATCCGTCGGAGGGTACGGGTGGCTACACCTTC
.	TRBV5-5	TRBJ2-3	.	CASRGVNRSPSTDTQYF	TGTGCCAGCAGAGGAGTTAACAGGTCCCCATCCACAGATACGCAGTATTTT
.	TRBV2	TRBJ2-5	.	CASSESWAVETQYF	TGTGCCAGCAGTGAGTCCTGGGCCGTGGAGACCCAGTACTTC
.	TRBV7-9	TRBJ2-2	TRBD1	CASKGQPNTGELFF	TGTGCCAGCAAGGGACAGCCTAACACCGGGGAGCTGTTTTTT
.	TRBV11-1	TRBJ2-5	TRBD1	CASRRQGATRETQYF	TGTGCCAGCAGAAGACAGGGGGCGACTCGGGAGACCCAGTACTTC
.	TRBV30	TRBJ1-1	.	CAWSPPNTEAFF	TGTGCCTGGAGTCCCCCTAACACTGAAGCTTTCTTT
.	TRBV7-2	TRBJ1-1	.	CASSAVDWEAGAFF	TGTGCCAGCAGCGCCGTGGACTGGGAAGCTGGAGCTTTCTTT
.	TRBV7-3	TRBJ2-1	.	CASSPGLRNNEQFF	TGTGCCAGCTCGCCGGGACTGCGCAACAATGAGCAGTTCTTC
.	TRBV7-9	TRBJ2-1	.	CASSLKNRDNEQFF	TGTGCCAGCAGCTTAAAAAATAGAGACAATGAGCAGTTCTTC
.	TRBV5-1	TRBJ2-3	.	CASSQTSGPDTQYF	TGCGCCAGCAGCCAAACAAGCGGGCCAGATACGCAGTATTTT
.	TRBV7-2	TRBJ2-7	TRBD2	CASTPKASGTYEQYF	TGTGCCAGCACCCCGAAGGCTAGCGGAACCTACGAGCAGTACTTC
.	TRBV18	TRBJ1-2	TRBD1	CASLRDRGSLTGYTF	TGTGCCAGTCTCCGGGACAGGGGGTCTCTAACTGGCTACACCTTC
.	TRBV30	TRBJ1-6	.	CAWSRTVGPLHF	TGTGCCTGGAGTAGAACAGTCGGCCCCCTCCACTTT
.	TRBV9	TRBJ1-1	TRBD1	CASSVSTGYTEAFF	TGTGCCAGCAGCGTATCGACAGGGTACACTGAAGCTTTCTTT
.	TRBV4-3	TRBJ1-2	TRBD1	CASSQDPTGDYGYTF	TGCGCCAGCAGCCAAGACCCGACAGGGGACTATGGCTACACCTTC
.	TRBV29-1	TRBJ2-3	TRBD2	CSVGLAGQADTQYF	TGCAGCGTGGGACTAGCGGGTCAGGCAGATACGCAGTATTTT
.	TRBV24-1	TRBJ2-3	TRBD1	CATSLTGDTDTQYF	TGTGCCACCAGTCTCACAGGGGATACAGATACGCAGTATTTT
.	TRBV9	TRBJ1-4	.	CASNQQGANEKLFF	TGTGCCAGCAACCAACAGGGTGCTAATGAAAAACTGTTTTTT
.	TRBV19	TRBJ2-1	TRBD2	CASSIVAGGGEFF	TGTGCCAGTAGTATAGTAGCGGGAGGAGGGGAGTTCTTC
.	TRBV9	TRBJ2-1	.	CASSVAASPYNEQFF	TGTGCCAGCAGCGTAGCTGCTAGCCCGTACAATGAGCAGTTCTTC
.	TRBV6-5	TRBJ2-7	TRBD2	CATCTSGSCYEQYF	TGTGCCACCTGCACTAGCGGGAGTTGCTACGAGCAGTACTTC
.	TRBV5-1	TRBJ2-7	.	CASTLLGHEQYF	TGCGCCAGCACTCTACTAGGCCACGAGCAGTACTTC
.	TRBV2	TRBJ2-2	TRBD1	CASSTTGGSIGELFF	TGTGCCAGCAGTACGACAGGGGGCAGCATCGGGGAGCTGTTTTTT
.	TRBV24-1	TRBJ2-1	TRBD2	CATSDSSGRGSYNEQFF	TGTGCCACCAGTGATTCTAGCGGGAGGGGGTCCTACAATGAGCAGTTCTTC
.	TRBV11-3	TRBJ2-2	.	CASSLTANTGELFF	TGTGCCAGCAGCTTAACAGCGAACACCGGGGAGCTGTTTTTT
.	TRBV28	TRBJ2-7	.	CASSLGWGQGGWRLREEFAEQYF	TGTGCCAGCAGTTTAGGGTGGGGACAGGGAGGTTGGAGGTTGCGGGAGGAGTTCGCCGAGCAGTACTTC
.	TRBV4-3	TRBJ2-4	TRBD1	CASSSQTGVAKNIQYF	TGCGCCAGCAGCTCACAAACAGGGGTGGCCAAAAACATTCAGTACTTC
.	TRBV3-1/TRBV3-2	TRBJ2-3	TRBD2	CASSWTSGTDTQYF	TGTGCCAGCAGCTGGACTAGCGGCACAGATACGCAGTATTTT
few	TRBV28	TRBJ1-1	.	CASREELLSEAFF	TGTGCCAGCAGGGAGGAACTACTCTCTGAAGCTTTCTTT
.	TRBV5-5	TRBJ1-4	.	CASSLVPGFTEKLFF	TGTGCCAGCAGCTTGGTTCCAGGTTTTACCGAAAAACTGTTTTTT
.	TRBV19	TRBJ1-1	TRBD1	CASSVRQGVETEAFF	TGTGCCAGTAGTGTTAGACAGGGGGTAGAAACTGAAGCTTTCTTT
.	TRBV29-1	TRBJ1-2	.	CSVVRQDGYTF	TGCAGCGTTGTCCGACAGGATGGCTACACCTTC
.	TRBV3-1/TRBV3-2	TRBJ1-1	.	CASSQEGLLNTEAFF	TGTGCCAGCAGCCAAGAAGGACTGTTGAACACTGAAGCTTTCTTT
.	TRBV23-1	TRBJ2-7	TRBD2	CASFHPGLAGPHHPYEQYF	TGCGCCAGCTTCCATCCGGGACTAGCGGGGCCCCACCACCCCTACGAGCAGTACTTC
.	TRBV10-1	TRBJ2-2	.	CASSGTGSESGELFF	TGCGCCAGCAGTGGGACGGGATCGGAATCCGGGGAGCTGTTTTTT
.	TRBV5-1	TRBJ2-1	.	CASSLGLAGGDEQFF	TGCGCCAGCAGCTTGGGGTTGGCAGGTGGCGATGAGCAGTTCTTC
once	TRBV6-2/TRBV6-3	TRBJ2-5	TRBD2	CASSYRRAGGHLSQYF	TGTGCCAGCAGTTATAGAAGGGCGGGAGGGCATCTTTCCCAGTACTTC